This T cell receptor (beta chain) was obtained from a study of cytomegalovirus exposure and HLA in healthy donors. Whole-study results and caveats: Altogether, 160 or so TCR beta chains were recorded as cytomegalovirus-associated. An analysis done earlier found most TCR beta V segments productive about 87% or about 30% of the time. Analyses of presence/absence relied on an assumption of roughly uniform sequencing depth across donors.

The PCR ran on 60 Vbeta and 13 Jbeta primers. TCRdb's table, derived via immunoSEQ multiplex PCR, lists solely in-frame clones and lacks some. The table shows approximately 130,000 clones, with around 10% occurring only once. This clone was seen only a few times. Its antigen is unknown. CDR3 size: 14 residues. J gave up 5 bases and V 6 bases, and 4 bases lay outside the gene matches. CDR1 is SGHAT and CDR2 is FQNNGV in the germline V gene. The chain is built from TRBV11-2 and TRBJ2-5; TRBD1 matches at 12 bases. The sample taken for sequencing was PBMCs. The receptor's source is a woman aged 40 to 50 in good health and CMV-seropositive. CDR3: CASRGTGGGETQYF. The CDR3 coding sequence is TGTGCCAGCAGGGGGACAGGGGGCGGGGAGACCCAGTACTTC.